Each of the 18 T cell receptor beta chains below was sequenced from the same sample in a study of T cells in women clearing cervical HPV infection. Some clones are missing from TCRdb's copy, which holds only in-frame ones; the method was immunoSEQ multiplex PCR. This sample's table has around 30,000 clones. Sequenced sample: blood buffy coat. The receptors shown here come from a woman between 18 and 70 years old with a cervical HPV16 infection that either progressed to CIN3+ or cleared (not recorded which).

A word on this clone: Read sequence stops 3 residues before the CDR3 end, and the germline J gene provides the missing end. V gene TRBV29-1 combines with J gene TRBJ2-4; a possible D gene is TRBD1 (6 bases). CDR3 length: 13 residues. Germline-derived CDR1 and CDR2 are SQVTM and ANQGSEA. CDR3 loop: CSVERAGDHGQYF. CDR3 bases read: TGCAGCGTTGAAAGGGCAGGGGATCATGGT.

CDR3 sequence reads: CASNGDRGRWTEAFF. CDR3 bases read: TGTGCCAGCAACGGGGACAGGGGGCGGTGGACTGAA. The rearrangement links TRBV2 to TRBJ1-1; 12 bases line up with TRBD1. The observed sequence ends 3 residues before the CDR3 terminus, with the missing tail filled in from the germline J gene. V trimming: 7 bases; J trimming: 5 bases; junction bases outside the gene matches: 8. The V gene's germline CDR1 is SNHLY and CDR2 FYNNEI. The CDR3 totals 15 residues. The full variable domain, completed using reference TRBV2 and TRBJ1-1, is EPEVTQTPSHQVTQMGQEVILRCVPISNHLYFYWYRQILGQKVEFLVSFYNNEISEKSEIFDDQFSVERPDGSNFTLKIRSTKLEDSAMYFCASNGDRGRWTEAFFGQGTRLTVV.

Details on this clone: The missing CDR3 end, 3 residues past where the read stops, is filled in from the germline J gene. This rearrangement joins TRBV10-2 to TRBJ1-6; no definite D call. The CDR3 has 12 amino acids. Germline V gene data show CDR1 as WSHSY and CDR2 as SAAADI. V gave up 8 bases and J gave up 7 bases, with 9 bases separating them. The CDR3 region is CASQELNSPLHF. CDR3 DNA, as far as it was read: TGCGCCAGCCAGGAGCTAAATTCACCC.

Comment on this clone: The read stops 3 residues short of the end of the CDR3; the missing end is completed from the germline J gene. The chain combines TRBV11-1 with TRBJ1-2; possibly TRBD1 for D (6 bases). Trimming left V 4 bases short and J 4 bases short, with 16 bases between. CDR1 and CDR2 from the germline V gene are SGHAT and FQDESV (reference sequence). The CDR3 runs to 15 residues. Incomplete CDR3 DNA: TGTGCCAGCAGCTCTGGCCCCGGACAGAGCTATGGC. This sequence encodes CASSSGPGQSYG. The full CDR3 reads CASSSGPGQSYGYTF.

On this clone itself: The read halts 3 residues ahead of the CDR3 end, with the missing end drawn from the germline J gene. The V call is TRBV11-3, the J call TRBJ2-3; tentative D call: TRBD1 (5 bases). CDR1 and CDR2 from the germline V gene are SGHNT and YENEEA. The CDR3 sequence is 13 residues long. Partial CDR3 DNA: TGTGCCAGCAGCTTAGTCCAGGGCGAGACG. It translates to CASSLVQGET. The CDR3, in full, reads CASSLVQGETQYF.

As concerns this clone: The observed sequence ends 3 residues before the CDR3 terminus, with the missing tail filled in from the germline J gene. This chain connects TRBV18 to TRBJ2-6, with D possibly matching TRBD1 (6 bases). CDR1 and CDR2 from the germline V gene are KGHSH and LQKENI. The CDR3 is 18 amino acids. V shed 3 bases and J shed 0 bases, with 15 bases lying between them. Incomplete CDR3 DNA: TGTGCCAGCTCACCCAGTCTGACAGGTCGCTCTGGGGCCAACGTC. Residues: CASSPSLTGRSGANV. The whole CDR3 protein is CASSPSLTGRSGANVLTF. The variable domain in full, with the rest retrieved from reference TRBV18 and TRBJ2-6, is NAGVMQNPRHLVRRRGQEARLRCSPMKGHSHVYWYRQLPEEGLKFMVYLQKENIIDESGMPKERFSAEFPKEGPSILRIQQVVRGDSAAYFCASSPSLTGRSGANVLTFGAGSRLTVL.

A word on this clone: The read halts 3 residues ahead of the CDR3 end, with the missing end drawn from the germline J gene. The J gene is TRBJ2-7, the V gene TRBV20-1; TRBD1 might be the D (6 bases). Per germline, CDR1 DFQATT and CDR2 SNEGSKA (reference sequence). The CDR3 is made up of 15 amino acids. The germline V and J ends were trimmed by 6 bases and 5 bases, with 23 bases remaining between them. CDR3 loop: CSAGKIQGHSHEQYF. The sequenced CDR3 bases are TGCAGTGCAGGGAAAATACAGGGTCATAGCCACGAG.

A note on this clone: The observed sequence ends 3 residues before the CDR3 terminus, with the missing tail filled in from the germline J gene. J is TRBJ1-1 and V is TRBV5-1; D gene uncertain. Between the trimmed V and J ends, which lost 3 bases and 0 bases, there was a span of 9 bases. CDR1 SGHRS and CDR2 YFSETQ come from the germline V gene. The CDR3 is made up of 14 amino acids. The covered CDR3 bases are TGCGCCAGCAGCTCCCTACAGATGAACACTGAA. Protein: CASSSLQMNTE. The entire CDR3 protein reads CASSSLQMNTEAFF.

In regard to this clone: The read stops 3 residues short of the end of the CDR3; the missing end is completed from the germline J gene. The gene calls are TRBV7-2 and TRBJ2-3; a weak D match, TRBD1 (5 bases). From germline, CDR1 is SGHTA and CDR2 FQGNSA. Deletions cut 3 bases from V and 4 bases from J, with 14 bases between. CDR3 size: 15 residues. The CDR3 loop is CASSFQGNGADTQYF. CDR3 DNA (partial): TGTGCCAGCAGCTTCCAGGGTAATGGGGCAGATACG. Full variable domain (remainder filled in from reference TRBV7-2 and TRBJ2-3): GAGVSQSPSNKVTEKGKDVELRCDPISGHTALYWYRQSLGQGLEFLIYFQGNSAPDKSGLPSDRFSAERTGGSVSTLTIQRTQQEDSAVYLCASSFQGNGADTQYFGPGTRLTVL.

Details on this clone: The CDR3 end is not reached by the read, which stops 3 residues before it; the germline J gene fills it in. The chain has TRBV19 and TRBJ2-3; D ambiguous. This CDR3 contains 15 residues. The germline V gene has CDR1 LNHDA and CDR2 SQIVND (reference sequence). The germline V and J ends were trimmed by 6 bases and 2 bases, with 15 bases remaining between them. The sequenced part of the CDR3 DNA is TGTGCCAGTAGGAAGAATGGCCTGTACACAGATACG. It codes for CASRKNGLYTDT. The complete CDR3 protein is CASRKNGLYTDTQYF.

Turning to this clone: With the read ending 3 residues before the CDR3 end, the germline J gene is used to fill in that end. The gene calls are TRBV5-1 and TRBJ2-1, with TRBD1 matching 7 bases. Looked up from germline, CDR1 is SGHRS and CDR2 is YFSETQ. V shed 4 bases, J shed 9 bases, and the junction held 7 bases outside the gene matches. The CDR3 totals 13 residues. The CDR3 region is CASSQDRLVEQFF. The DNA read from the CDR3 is TGCGCCAGCAGCCAGGACAGGCTCGTTGAG.

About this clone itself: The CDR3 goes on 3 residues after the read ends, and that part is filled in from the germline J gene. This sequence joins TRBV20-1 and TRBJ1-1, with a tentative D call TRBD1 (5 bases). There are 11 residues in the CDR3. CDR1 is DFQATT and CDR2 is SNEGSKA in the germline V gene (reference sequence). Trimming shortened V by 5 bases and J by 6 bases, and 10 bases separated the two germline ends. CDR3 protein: CSAGGSAEAFF. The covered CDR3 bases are TGCAGTGCTGGGGGGTCGGCTGAA.

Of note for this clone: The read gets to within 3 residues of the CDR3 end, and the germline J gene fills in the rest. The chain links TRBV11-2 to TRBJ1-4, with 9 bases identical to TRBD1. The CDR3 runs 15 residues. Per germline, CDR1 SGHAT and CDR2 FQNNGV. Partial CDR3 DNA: TGTGCCAGCAGCCGGGACAGGGCTGGGGCCAACGTA. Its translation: CASSRDRAGANV. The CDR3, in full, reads CASSRDRAGANVLFF. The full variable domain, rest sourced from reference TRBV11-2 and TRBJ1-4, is EAGVAQSPRYKIIEKRQSVAFWCNPISGHATLYWYQQILGQGPKLLIQFQNNGVVDDSQLPKDRFSAERLKGVDSTLKIQPAKLEDSAVYLCASSRDRAGANVLFFGSGTQLSVL.

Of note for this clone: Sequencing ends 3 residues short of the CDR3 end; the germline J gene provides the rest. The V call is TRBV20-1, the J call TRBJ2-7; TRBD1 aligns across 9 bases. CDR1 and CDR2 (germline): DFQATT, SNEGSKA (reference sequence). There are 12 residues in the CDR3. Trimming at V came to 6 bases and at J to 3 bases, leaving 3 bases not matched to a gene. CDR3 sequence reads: CSAGQGFYEQYF. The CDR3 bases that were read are TGCAGTGCGGGACAGGGATTCTACGAG.

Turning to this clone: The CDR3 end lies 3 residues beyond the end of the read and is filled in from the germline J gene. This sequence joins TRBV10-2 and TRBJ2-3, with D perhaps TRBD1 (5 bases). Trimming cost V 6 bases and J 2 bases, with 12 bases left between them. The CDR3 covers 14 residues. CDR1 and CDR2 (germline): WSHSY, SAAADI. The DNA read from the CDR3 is TGCGCCAGCAGGGGCCAGGGAAACACAGATACG. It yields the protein CASRGQGNTDT. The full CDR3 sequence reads CASRGQGNTDTQYF.

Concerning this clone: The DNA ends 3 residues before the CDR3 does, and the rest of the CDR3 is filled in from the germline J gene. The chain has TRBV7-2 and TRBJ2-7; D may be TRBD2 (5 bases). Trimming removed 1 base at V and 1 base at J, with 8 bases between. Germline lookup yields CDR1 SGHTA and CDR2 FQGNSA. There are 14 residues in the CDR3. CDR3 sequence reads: CASSLERGSYEQYF. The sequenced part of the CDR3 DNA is TGTGCCAGCAGCTTAGAAAGAGGGTCCTACGAG.

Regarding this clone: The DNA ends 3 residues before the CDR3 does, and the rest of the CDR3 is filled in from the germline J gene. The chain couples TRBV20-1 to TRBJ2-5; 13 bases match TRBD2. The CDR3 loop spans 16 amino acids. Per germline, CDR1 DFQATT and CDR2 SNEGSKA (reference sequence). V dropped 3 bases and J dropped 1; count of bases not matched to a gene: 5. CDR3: CSASRTSGGLQETQYF. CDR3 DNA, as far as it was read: TGCAGTGCTAGCAGGACTAGCGGGGGCCTCCAAGAGACC.

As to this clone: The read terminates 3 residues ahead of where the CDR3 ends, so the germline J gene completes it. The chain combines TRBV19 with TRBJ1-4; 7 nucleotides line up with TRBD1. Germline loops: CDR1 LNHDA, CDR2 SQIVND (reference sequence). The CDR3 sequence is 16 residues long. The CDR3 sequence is CASSTFQTGKNSPLFF. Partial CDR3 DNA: TGTGCCAGTAGTACTTTCCAGACAGGGAAGAATTCACCA.